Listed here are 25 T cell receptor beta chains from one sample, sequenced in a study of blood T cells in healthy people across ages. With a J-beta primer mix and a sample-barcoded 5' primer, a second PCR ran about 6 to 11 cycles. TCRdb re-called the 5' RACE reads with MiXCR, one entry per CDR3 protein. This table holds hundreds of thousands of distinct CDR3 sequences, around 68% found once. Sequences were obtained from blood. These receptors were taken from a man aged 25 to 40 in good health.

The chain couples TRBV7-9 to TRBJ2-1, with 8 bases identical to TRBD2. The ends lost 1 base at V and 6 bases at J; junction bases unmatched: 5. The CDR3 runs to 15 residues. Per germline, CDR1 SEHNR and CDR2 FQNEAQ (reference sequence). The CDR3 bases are TGTGCCAGCAGCTTAGGGGGTAGCGGGGCCAATGAGCAGTTCTTC. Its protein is CASSLGGSGANEQFF.

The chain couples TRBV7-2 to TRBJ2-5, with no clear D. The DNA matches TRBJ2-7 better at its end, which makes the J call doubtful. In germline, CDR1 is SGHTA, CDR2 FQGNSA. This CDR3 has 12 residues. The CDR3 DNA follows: TGTGCCAGCACCAGGACCGACTACGAGCAGTACTTC. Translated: CASTRTDYEQYF.

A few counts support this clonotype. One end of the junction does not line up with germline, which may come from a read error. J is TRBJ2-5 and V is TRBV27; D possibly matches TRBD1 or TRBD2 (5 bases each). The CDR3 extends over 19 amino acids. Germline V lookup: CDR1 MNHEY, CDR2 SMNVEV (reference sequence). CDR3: CASSPLFSGAPTSQGTQYF. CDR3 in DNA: TGTGCCAGCAGTCCGCTCTTCTCCGGGGCGCCCACCTCGCAAGGGACCCAGTACTTC.

Written as DNA, the CDR3 is TGCAGTGCTAGAGATGCGACAGGGAAAGAGACCCAGTACTTC. Translating it yields CSARDATGKETQYF. J is TRBJ2-5 and V is TRBV20-1, with TRBD1 matching 7 bases. Trimming cost V 0 bases and J 3 bases; bases outside gene matches: 4. The CDR3 has 14 residues. Looked up from germline, CDR1 is DFQATT and CDR2 is SNEGSKA (reference sequence).

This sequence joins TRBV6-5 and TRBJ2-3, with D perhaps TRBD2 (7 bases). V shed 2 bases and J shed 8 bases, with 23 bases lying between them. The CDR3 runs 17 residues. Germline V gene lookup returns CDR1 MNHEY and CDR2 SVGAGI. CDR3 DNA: TGTGCCAGCAGTTACGGGGCGGGGGCGGCTCTTAGTGGTACGCAGTATTTT. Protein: CASSYGAGAALSGTQYF.

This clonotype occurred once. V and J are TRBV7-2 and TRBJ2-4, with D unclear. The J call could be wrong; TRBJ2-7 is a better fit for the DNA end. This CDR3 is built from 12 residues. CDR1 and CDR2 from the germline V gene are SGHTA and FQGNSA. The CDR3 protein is CASSLVQGEQYF. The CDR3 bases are TGTGCCAGCAGCTTAGTCCAAGGCGAGCAGTACTTC.

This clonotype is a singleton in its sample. DNA for the CDR3: TGTGCCAGCATCGAAAGGGGGCTCTACTACGAGCAGTACTTC. Its protein product is CASIERGLYYEQYF. The chain links TRBV2 to TRBJ2-7; 7 bases align to TRBD1. This CDR3 has 14 amino acids. Germline CDR1 reads SNHLY; CDR2 reads FYNNEI. Trimming removed 7 bases from V and 3 bases from J; junction bases left unmatched: 9.

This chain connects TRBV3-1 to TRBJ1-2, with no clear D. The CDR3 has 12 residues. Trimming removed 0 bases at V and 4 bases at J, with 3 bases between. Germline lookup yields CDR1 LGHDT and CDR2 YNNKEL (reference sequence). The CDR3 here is CASSQEIYGYTF. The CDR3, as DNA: TGTGCCAGCAGCCAAGAGATCTATGGCTACACCTTC.

The CDR3 is CSALNWENTGELFF. The CDR3 nucleotides are TGCAGTGCCCTAAACTGGGAGAACACCGGGGAGCTGTTTTTT. The gene calls are TRBV20-1 and TRBJ2-2; D not resolved. Germline CDR1 and CDR2: DFQATT and SNEGSKA (reference sequence). This CDR3 region has 14 residues. The V end was cut by 6 bases, the J end by 1 base, with 12 bases between.

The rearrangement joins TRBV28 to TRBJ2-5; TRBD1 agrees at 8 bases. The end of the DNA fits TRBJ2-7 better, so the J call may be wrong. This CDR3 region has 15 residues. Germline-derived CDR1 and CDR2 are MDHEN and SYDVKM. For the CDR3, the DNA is TGTGCCAGCAGTTCTCTGGACAGGGTCTCCTACGAGCAGTACTTC. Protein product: CASSSLDRVSYEQYF.

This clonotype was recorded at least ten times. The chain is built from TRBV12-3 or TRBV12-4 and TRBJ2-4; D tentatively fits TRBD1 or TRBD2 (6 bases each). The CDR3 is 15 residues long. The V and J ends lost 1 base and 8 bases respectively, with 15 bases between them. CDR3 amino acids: CASSLGGAGADIQYF. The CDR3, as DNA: TGTGCCAGCAGTTTAGGGGGGGCAGGGGCAGACATTCAGTACTTC.

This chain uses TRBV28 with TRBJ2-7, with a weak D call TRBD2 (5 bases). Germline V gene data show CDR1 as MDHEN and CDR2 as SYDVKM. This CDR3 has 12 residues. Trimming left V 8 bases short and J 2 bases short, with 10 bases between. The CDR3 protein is CASGGFPYEQYF. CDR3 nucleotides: TGTGCCAGCGGCGGGTTCCCCTACGAGCAGTACTTC.

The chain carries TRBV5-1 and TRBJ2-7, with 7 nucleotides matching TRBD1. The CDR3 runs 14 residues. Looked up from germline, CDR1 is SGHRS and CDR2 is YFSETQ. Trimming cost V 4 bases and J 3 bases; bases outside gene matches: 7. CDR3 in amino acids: CASSPTGSFYEQYF. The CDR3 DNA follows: TGCGCCAGCAGCCCGACAGGGTCATTCTACGAGCAGTACTTC.

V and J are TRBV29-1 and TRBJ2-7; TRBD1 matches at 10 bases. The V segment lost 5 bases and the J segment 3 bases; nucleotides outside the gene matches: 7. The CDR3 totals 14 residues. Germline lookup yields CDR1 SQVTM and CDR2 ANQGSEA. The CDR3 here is CSVRVGDRGYEQYF. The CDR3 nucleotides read TGCAGCGTTCGCGTCGGGGACAGGGGCTACGAGCAGTACTTC.

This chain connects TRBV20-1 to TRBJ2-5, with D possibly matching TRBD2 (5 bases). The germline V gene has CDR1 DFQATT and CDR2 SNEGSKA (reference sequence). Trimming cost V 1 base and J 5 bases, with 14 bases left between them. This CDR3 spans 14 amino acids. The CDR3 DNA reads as TGCAGTGCTAGAGGACCCGGACTGGGGGAGACCCAGTACTTC. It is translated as CSARGPGLGETQYF.

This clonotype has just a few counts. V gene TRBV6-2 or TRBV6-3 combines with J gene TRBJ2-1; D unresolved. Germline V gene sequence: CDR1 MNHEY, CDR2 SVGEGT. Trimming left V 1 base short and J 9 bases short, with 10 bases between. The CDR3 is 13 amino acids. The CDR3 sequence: CASSYLGVREQFF. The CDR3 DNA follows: TGTGCCAGCAGTTACTTAGGTGTGCGTGAGCAGTTCTTC.

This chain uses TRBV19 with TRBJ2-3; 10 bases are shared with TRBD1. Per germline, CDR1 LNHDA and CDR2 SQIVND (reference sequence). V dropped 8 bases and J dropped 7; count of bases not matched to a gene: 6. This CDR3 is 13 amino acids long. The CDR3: CASAGTGEYTQYF. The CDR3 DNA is TGTGCCAGTGCCGGGACAGGGGAATATACGCAGTATTTT.

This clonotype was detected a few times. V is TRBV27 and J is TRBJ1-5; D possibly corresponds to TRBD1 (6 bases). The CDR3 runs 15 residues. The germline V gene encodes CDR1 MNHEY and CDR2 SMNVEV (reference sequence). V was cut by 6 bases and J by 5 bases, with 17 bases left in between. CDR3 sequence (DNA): TGTGCCAGCAGAGTCGGGGGGGGCGAGGATCAGCCCCAGCATTTT. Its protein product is CASRVGGGEDQPQHF.

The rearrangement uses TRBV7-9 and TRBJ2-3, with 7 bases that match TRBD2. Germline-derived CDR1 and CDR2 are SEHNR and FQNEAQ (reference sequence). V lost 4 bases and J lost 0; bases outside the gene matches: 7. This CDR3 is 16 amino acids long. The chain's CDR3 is CASSYPGGVSTDTQYF. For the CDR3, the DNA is TGTGCCAGCAGCTACCCTGGGGGGGTTAGCACAGATACGCAGTATTTT.

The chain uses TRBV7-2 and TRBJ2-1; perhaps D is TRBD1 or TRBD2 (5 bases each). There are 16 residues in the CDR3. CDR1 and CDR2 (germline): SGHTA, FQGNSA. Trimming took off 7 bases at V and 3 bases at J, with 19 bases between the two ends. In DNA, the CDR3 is TGTGCCAGCAACAATTCTCCGGGACCCAACTACAATGAGCAGTTCTTC. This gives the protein CASNNSPGPNYNEQFF.

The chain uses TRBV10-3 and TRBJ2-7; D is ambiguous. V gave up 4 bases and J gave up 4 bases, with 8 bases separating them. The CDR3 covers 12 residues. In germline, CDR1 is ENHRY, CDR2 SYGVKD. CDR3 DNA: TGTGCCATCAGTGCGATGGAGTACGAGCAGTACTTC. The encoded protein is CAISAMEYEQYF.

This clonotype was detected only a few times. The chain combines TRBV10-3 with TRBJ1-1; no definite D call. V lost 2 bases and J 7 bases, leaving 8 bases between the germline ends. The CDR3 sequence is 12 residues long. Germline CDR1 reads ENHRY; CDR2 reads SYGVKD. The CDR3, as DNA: TGTGCCATCAGTGAGGTACTGCATGAAGCTTTCTTT. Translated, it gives CAISEVLHEAFF.

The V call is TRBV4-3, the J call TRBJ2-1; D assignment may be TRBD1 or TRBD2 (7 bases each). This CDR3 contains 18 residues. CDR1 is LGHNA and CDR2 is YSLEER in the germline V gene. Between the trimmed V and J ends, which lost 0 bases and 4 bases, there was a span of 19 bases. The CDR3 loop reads CASSQERPRGGPYNEQFF. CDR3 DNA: TGCGCCAGCAGCCAAGAACGGCCCAGGGGGGGGCCGTACAATGAGCAGTTCTTC.

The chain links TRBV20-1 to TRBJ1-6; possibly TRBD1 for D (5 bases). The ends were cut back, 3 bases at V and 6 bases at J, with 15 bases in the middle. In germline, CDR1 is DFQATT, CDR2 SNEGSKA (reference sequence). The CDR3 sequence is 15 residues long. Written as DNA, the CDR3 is TGCAGTGCTAGGGAGGGGCCCTATTCTAATTCACCCCTCCACTTT. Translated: CSAREGPYSNSPLHF.

The CDR3 coding sequence is TGTGCCAGCAGACTCAGGACAGGGGACAATGAGCAGTTCTTC. It specifies CASRLRTGDNEQFF. The chain carries TRBV27 and TRBJ2-1; 9 nucleotides match TRBD1. This CDR3 comprises 14 residues. The J segment lost 5 bases and the V segment lost 6 bases, leaving 5 bases of the junction unmatched. Germline-derived CDR1 and CDR2 are MNHEY and SMNVEV (reference sequence).